The 7 T cell receptor beta chains in this list originate from one sample, sequenced in a study of cytomegalovirus exposure and HLA in healthy donors. A multiplex PCR was run with 60 Vbeta primers and 13 Jbeta primers. Sequencing was performed with immunoSEQ multiplex PCR; in TCRdb, only in-frame clones are kept and a portion is missing. The sample has 150,000 or so clones; 75% to 85% are singletons. What was sequenced was PBMCs. All receptors derive from a man aged 45-65 years in good health and CMV-seronegative.

This clone was observed once. The rearrangement links TRBV7-3 to TRBJ2-2; 9 nucleotides agree with TRBD1. Germline-derived CDR1 and CDR2 are SGHTA and FQGTGA. The CDR3 length is 15 residues. Germline trimming cut 4 bases from V and 4 bases from J; bases unmatched to any gene: 4. CDR3 in amino acids: CASSSRQGGTGELFF. DNA of the CDR3: TGTGCCAGCAGCTCCCGACAGGGGGGCACCGGGGAGCTGTTTTTT.

On this clone: Compared with germline, one end of the junction differs, possibly owing to a read error. Other nucleotide sequences in the sample specify the same CDR3. The V call is TRBV7-2, the J call TRBJ1-2, with unresolved D. This CDR3 region has 15 residues. Germline V gives CDR1 SGHTA, CDR2 FQGNSA. CDR3 nucleotide sequence: TGCGCCAGCAGCTCAGCCTTTCTAGGATCCCGTGGCTACACCTTC. Encoded protein: CASSSAFLGSRGYTF.

The chain employs TRBV18 and TRBJ2-7; unclear D gene. CDR3 length equals 12 residues. Germline CDR1 and CDR2: KGHSH and LQKENI. V shed 4 bases and J shed 0 bases, with 4 bases lying between them. The CDR3, as DNA: TGTGCCAGCTCACTCCTCTCCTACGAGCAGTACTTC. Its protein is CASSLLSYEQYF.

J is TRBJ2-1 and V is TRBV7-9; a possible D gene is TRBD1 (5 bases). The CDR3 sequence is 13 residues long. Trimming removed 7 bases from V and 7 bases from J, with 14 bases in between. Germline CDR1 SEHNR, CDR2 FQNEAQ (reference sequence). In DNA, the CDR3 is TGTGCCAGCACCCCCGATCAGGGAAATGAGCAGTTCTTC. Its protein is CASTPDQGNEQFF.

The rearrangement uses TRBV5-3 and TRBJ1-3, with a weak D call TRBD1 (5 bases). TRBV5-3 is recorded as an ORF, its role being uncertain. The CDR3 spans 19 residues. The ends were cut back, 4 bases at V and 0 bases at J, with 23 bases in the middle. In DNA form, the CDR3 reads TGTGCCAGAAGCACCGGGGGATCGGCCACCTCCAGCTCTGGAAACACCATATATTTT. Translation gives CARSTGGSATSSSGNTIYF.

The chain couples TRBV5-5 to TRBJ2-3; 9 bases are shared with TRBD1. CDR3 size: 14 residues. The V and J ends lost 4 bases and 5 bases, in that order; junction bases with no gene match: 5. Germline CDR1 is SGHKS and CDR2 is YYEKEE (reference sequence). CDR3 coding DNA: TGTGCCAGCAGCCCAGGGACAGGGTTAGATACGCAGTATTTT. As protein: CASSPGTGLDTQYF.

The rearrangement uses TRBV6-4 and TRBJ2-7; 7 bases align to TRBD1. There are 15 residues in the CDR3. The germline V gene has CDR1 MRHNA and CDR2 SNTAGT. Trimming removed 6 bases from V and 1 base from J; junction bases left unmatched: 9. CDR3 nucleotide sequence: TGTGCCAGCAGGCCTCGCGGCAGGGGGTCCTACGAGCAGTACTTC. The encoded protein is CASRPRGRGSYEQYF.